This T cell receptor beta chain was obtained from a study of brain T cells in children with intractable seizures. CDR3 length: 13 amino acids. Trimming shortened V by 6 bases and J by 4 bases, and 13 bases separated the two germline ends. This clone was picked up a small number of times. Sequencing used immunoSEQ multiplex PCR; TCRdb keeps in-frame clones, though not all of them. The sample holds 95,000 to 120,000 clones, approximately 94% seen once. This TCR came from a boy younger than two with hemimegalencephaly and intractable seizures. This material consisted of peripheral blood, taken at surgery. The chain uses TRBV12-3 or TRBV12-4 and TRBJ2-7; D might be TRBD1 (6 bases). DNA for the CDR3: TGTGCCAGCAGCTCGGACAGTATATACGAGCAGTACTTC. It translates to CASSSDSIYEQYF.